This TCR beta chain was identified in a study of identifying expanded T cells in peripheral blood. Overall study findings and caveats: Across healthy donors, higher total template counts meant significantly greater roughly 2-week count variance. Over approximately two and four weeks, about 15 and 19 clones changed, versus approximately 1.2 between replicates.

Germline V gives CDR1 ENHRY, CDR2 SYGVKD. V was clipped by 4 bases and J by 0 bases, with 9 bases between them. The CDR3 has 14 amino acids. Sequencing was performed with immunoSEQ multiplex PCR; in TCRdb, only in-frame clones are kept and a portion is missing. The sample lists 90,000 or so clones; more than 75% were seen once. A remark on this clone: Its antigen is unknown.

This chain uses TRBV10-3 with TRBJ1-2, with D unclear. This TCR was sampled from a person between 18 and 75 years old in good health. Sequencing was performed on blood. CDR3 sequence reads: CAISVLPANYGYTF. In nucleotides, the CDR3 is TGTGCCATCAGTGTACTGCCAGCTAACTATGGCTACACCTTC.